This T cell receptor beta chain was identified during a study of cytomegalovirus exposure and HLA in healthy donors. The overall study: Later, an analysis reported that the 130 or so validation repertoires had used the same platform as the 500 to 800 first-cohort repertoires. Study-wide findings and caveats: As confirmed in vitro, a few CMV-associated chains were specific for CMV antigens.

As for this clone: Its antigen is unidentified.

V lost 7 bases and J 6 bases, leaving 28 bases between the germline ends. The CDR3 is made up of 18 amino acids. Germline V gives CDR1 LNHDA, CDR2 SQIVND (reference sequence). Clones were sequenced by immunoSEQ multiplex PCR, and TCRdb holds only the in-frame ones, with some missing. The sample lists about 98,000 clones, roughly 90% occurring once. The specimen sequenced was PBMCs. This sequence joins TRBV19 and TRBJ2-1, with D possibly matching TRBD1 (6 bases). The sequence derives from a man younger than 35 in good health and CMV-seropositive. The CDR3, as DNA: TGTGCCAGTATACCGGTGTTTTCTACAGGGACCGCTCTCAATGAGCAGTTCTTC. As protein: CASIPVFSTGTALNEQFF.